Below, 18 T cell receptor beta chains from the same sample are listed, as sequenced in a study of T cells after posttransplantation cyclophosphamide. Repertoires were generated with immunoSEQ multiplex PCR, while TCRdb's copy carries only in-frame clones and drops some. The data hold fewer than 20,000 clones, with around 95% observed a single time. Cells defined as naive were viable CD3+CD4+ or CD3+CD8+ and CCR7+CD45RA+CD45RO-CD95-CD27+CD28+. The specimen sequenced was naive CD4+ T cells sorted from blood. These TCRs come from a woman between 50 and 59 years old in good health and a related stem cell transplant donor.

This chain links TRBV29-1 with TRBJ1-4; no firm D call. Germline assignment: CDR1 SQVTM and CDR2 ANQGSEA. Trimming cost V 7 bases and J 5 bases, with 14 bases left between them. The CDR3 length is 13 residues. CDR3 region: CSGNSGGNEKLFF. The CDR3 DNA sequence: TGCAGCGGGAACAGCGGAGGGAATGAAAAACTGTTTTTT.

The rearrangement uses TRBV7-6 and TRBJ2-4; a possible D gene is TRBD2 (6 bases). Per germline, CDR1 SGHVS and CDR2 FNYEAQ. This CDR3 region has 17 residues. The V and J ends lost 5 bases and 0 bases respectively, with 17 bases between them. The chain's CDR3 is CASSTGRDRLAKNIQYF. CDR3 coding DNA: TGTGCCAGCAGCACCGGGAGAGACCGACTAGCCAAAAACATTCAGTACTTC.

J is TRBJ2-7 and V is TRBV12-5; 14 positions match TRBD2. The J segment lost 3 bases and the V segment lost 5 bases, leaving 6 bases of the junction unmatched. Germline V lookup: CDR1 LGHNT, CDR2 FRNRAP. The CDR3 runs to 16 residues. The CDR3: CASGLAGTSGSYEQYF. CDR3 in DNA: TGTGCTAGTGGTCTCGCCGGGACTAGCGGGAGCTACGAGCAGTACTTC.

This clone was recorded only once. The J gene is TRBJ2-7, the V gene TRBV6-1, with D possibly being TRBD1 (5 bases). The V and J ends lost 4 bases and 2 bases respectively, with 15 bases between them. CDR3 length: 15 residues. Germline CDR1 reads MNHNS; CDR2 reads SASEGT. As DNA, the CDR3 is TGTGCCAGCAGTGTCGGACATGCTCCGACCTACGAGCAGTACTTC. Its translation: CASSVGHAPTYEQYF.

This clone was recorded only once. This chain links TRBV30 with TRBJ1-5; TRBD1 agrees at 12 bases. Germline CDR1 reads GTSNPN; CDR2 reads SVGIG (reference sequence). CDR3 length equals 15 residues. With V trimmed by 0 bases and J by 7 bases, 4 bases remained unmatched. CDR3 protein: CAWSVGQGAGQPQHF. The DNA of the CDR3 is TGTGCCTGGAGTGTGGGACAGGGGGCCGGGCAGCCCCAGCATTTT.

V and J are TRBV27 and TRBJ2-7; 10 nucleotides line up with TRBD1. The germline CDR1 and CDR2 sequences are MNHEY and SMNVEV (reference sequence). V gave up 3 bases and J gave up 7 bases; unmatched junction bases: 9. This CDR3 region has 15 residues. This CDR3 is CASSFGRQGAGEQYF. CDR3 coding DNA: TGTGCCAGCAGTTTTGGGCGACAGGGGGCGGGAGAGCAGTACTTC.

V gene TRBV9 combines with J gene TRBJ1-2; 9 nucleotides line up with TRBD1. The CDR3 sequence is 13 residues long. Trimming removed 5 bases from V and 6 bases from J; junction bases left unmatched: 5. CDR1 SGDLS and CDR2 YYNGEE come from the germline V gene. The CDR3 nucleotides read TGTGCCAGCAGAGCCGGGACAGGGCATGGCTACACCTTC. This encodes CASRAGTGHGYTF.

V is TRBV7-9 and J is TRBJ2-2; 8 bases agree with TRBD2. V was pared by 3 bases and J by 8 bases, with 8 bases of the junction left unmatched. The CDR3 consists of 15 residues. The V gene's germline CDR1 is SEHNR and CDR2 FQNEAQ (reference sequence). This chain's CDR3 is CASSFQAGAEGELFF. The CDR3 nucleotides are TGTGCCAGCAGCTTTCAAGCGGGAGCTGAGGGGGAGCTGTTTTTT.

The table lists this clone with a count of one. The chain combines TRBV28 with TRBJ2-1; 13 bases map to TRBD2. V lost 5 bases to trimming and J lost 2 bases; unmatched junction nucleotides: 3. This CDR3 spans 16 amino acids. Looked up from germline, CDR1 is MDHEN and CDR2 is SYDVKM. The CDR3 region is CASSQTSGRAYNEQFF. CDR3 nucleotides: TGTGCCAGCAGTCAAACTAGCGGGAGGGCCTACAATGAGCAGTTCTTC. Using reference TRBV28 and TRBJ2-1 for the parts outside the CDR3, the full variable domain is DVKVTQSSRYLVKRTGEKVFLECVQDMDHENMFWYRQDPGLGLRLIYFSYDVKMKEKGDIPEGYSVSREKKERFSLILESASTNQTSMYLCASSQTSGRAYNEQFFGPGTRLTVL.

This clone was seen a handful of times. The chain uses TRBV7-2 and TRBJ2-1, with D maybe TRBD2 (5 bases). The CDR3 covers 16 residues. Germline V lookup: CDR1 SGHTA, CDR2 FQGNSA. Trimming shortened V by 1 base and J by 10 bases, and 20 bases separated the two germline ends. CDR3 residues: CASSLGISEGLGEQFF. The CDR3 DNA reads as TGTGCCAGCAGCTTAGGTATCAGTGAGGGCCTTGGGGAGCAGTTCTTC. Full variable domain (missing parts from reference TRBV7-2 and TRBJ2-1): GAGVSQSPSNKVTEKGKDVELRCDPISGHTALYWYRQSLGQGLEFLIYFQGNSAPDKSGLPSDRFSAERTGGSVSTLTIQRTQQEDSAVYLCASSLGISEGLGEQFFGPGTRLTVL.

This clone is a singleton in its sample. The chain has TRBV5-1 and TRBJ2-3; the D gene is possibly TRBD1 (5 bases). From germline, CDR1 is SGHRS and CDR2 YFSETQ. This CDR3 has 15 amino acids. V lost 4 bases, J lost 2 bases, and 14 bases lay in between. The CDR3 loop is CASSPGSGYTDTQYF. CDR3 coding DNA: TGCGCCAGCAGCCCAGGGTCCGGTTACACAGATACGCAGTATTTT.

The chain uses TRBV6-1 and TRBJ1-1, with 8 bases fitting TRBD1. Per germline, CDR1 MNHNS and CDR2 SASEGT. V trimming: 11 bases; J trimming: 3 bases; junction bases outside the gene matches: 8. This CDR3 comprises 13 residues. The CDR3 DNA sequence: TGTGCCTCCAGACAGGGGTTGGACACTGAAGCTTTCTTT. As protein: CASRQGLDTEAFF.

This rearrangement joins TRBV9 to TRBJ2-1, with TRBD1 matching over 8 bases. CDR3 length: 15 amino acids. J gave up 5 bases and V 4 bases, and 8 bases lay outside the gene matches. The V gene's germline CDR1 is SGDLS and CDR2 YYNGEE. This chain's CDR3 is CASSPTGQVDNEQFF. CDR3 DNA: TGTGCCAGCAGCCCCACGGGACAGGTAGACAATGAGCAGTTCTTC.

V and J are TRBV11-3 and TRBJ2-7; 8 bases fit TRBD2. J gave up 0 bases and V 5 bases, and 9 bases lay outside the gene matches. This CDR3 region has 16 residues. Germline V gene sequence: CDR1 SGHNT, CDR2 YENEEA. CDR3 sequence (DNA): TGTGCCAGCAGCCCTAGCGGGCGAACTTTCTCCTACGAGCAGTACTTC. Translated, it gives CASSPSGRTFSYEQYF. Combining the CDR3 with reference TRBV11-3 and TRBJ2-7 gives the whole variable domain EAGVVQSPRYKIIEKKQPVAFWCNPISGHNTLYWYLQNLGQGPELLIRYENEEAVDDSQLPKDRFSAERLKGVDSTLKIQPAELGDSAVYLCASSPSGRTFSYEQYFGPGTRLTVT.

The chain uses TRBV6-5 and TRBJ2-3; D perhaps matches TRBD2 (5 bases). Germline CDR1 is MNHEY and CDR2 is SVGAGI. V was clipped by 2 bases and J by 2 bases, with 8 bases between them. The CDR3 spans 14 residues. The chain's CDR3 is CASSYRLPTDTQYF. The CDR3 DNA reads TGTGCCAGCAGTTACCGACTACCCACAGATACGCAGTATTTT.

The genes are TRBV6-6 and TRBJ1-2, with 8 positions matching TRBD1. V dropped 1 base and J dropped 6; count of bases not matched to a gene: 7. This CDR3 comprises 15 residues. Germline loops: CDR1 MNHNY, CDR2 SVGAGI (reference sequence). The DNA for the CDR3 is TGTGCCAGCAGTTACTTCCCCGGGACAGGACATGGCTACACCTTC. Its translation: CASSYFPGTGHGYTF.

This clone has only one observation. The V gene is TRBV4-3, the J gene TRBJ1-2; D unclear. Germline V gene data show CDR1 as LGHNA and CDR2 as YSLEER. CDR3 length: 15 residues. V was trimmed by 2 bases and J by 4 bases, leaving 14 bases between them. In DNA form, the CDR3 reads TGCGCCAGCAGCCAACTAGGTGCTAACCTCTATGGCTACACCTTC. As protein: CASSQLGANLYGYTF.

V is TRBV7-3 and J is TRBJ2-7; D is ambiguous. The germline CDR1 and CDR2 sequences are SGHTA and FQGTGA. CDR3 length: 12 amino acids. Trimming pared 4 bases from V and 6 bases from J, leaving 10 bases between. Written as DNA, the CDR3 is TGTGCCAGCAGCTCAGTAGGCGGCGAGCAGTACTTC. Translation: CASSSVGGEQYF.